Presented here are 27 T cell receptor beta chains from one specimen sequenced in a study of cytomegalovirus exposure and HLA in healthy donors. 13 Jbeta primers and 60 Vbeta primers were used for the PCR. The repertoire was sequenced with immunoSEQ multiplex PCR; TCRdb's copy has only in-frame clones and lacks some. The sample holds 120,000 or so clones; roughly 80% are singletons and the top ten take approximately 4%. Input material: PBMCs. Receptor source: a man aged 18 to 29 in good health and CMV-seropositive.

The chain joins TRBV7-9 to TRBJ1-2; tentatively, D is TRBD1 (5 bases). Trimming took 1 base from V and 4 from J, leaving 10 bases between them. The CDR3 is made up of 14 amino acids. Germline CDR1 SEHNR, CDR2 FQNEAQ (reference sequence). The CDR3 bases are TGTGCCAGCAGCTTAGGGGGGGGTGGCTATGGCTACACCTTC. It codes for CASSLGGGGYGYTF.

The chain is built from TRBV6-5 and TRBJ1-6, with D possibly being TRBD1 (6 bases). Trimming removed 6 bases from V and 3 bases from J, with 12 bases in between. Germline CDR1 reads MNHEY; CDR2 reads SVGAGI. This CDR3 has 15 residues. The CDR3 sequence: CASSRTEYYNSPLHF. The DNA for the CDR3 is TGTGCCAGCAGCCGGACAGAATACTATAATTCACCCCTCCACTTT.

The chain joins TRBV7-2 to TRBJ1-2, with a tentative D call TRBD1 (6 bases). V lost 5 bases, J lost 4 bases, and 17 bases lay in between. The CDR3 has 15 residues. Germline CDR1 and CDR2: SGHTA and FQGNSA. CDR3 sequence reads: CASSPDSGPIYGYTF. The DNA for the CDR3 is TGTGCCAGCAGCCCGGACAGCGGCCCAATCTATGGCTACACCTTC.

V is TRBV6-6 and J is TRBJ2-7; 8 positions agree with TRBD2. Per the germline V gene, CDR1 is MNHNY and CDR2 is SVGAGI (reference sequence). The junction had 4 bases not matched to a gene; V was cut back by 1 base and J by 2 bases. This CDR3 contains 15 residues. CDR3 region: CASSYFAGGAYEQYF. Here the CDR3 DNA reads TGTGCCAGCAGTTACTTTGCGGGGGGCGCCTACGAGCAGTACTTC.

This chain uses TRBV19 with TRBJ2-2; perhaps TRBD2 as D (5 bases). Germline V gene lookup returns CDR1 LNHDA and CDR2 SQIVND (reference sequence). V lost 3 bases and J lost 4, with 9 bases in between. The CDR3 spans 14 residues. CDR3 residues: CASSMMSGTGELFF. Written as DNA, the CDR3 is TGTGCCAGTAGTATGATGAGCGGCACCGGGGAGCTGTTTTTT.

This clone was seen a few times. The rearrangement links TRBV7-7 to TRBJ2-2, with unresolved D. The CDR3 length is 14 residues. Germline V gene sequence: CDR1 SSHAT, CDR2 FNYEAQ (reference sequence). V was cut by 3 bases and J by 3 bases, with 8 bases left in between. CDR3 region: CASSFDTYTGELFF. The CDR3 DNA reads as TGTGCCAGCAGCTTCGACACGTACACCGGGGAGCTGTTTTTT.

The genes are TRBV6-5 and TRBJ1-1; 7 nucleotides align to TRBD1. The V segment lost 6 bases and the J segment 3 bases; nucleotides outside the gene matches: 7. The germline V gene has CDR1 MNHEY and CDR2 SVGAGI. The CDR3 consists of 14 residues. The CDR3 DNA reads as TGTGCCAGCAGGACTCTCGGGACAGACACTGAAGCTTTCTTT. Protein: CASRTLGTDTEAFF.

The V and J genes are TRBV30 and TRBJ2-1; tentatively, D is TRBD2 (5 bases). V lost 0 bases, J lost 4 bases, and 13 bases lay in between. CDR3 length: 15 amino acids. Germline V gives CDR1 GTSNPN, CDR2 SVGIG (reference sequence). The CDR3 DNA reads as TGTGCCTGGAGTGTAGGGTCGGCGGGTTACAATGAGCAGTTCTTC. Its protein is CAWSVGSAGYNEQFF.

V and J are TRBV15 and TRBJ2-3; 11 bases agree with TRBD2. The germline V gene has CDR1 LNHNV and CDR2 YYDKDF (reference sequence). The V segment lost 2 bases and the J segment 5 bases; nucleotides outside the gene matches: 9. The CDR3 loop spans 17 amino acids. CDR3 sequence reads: CATSRSPTSGTGDTQYF. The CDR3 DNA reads TGTGCCACCAGCAGATCACCGACTAGCGGGACCGGAGATACGCAGTATTTT.

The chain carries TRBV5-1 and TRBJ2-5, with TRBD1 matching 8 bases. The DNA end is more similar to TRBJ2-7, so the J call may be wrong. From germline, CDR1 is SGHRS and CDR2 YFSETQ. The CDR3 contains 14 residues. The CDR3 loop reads CASSLGDRSDEQYF. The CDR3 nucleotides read TGCGCCAGCAGCTTGGGGGACAGGAGTGACGAGCAGTACTTC.

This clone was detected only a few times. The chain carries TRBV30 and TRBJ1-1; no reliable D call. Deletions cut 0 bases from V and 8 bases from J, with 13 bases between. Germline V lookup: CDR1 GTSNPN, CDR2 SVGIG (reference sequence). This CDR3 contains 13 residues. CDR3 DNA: TGTGCCTGGAGTGTAACAGTCGGTCCGGAAGCTTTCTTT. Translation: CAWSVTVGPEAFF.

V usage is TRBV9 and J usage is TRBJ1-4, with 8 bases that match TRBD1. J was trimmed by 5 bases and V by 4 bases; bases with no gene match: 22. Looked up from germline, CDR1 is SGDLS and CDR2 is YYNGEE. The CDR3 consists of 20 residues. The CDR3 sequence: CASSSAVGGTGPKGNEKLFF. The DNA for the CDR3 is TGTGCCAGCAGCTCAGCCGTTGGGGGGACAGGCCCTAAGGGGAATGAAAAACTGTTTTTT.

The CDR3 sequence: CASSFGTGGLDTQYF. For the CDR3, the DNA is TGTGCCAGCAGCTTTGGGACAGGGGGGTTAGATACGCAGTATTTT. The genes are TRBV7-6 and TRBJ2-3, with TRBD1 matching over 11 bases. V dropped 3 bases and J dropped 5; count of bases not matched to a gene: 4. Germline assignment: CDR1 SGHVS and CDR2 FNYEAQ. CDR3 length equals 15 residues.

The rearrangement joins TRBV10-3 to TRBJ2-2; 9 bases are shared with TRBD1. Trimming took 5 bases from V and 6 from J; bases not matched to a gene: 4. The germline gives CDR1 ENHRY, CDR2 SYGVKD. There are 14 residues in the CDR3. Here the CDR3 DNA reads TGTGCCATCAGTAGGGACAGGGACGCCGGGGAGCTGTTTTTT. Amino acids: CAISRDRDAGELFF.

The CDR3 is CASSSPQGPSYEQYF. CDR3 coding DNA: TGTGCCAGCAGTTCTCCCCAGGGTCCTTCCTACGAGCAGTACTTC. This chain links TRBV7-9 with TRBJ2-7; D perhaps matches TRBD1 (5 bases). Between the trimmed V and J ends, which lost 6 bases and 1 base, there was a span of 16 bases. This CDR3 comprises 15 residues. Germline V gene lookup returns CDR1 SEHNR and CDR2 FQNEAQ (reference sequence).

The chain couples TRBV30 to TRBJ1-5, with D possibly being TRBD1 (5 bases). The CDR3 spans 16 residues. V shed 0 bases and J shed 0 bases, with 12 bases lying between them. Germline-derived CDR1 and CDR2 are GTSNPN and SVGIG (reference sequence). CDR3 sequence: CAWSVHGGDSNQPQHF. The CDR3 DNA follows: TGTGCCTGGAGTGTACATGGGGGGGATAGCAATCAGCCCCAGCATTTT.

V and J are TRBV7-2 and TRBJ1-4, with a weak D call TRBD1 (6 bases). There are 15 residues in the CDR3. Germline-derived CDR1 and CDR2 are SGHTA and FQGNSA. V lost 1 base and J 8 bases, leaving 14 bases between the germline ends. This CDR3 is CASSLVPKRGEKLFF. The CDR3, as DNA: TGTGCCAGCAGCTTAGTCCCCAAAAGGGGGGAAAAACTGTTTTTT.

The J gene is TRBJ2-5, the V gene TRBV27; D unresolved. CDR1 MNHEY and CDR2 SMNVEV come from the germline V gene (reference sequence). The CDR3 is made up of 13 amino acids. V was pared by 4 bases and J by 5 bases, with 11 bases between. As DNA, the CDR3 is TGTGCCAGCAGTTCCCCCCCCGGGGAGACCCAGTACTTC. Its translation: CASSSPPGETQYF.

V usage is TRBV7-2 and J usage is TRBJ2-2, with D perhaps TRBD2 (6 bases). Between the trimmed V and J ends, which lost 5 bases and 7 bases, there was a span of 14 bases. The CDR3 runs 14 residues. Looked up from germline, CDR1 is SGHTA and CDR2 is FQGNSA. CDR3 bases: TGTGCCAGCAGCGCACACTCGGGGGTCGGGGAGCTGTTTTTT. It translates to CASSAHSGVGELFF.

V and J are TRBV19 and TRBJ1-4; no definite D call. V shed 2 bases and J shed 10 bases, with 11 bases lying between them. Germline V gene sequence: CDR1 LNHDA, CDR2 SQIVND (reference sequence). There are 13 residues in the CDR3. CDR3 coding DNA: TGTGCCAGTAGTATACAGGCGGGAGGAAAACTGTTTTTT. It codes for CASSIQAGGKLFF.

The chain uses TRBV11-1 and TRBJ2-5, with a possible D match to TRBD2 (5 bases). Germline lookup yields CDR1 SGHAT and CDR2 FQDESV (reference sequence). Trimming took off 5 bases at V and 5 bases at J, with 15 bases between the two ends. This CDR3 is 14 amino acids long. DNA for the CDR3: TGTGCCAGCAGCCGGGGAGATGGGGAGGAGACCCAGTACTTC. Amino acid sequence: CASSRGDGEETQYF.

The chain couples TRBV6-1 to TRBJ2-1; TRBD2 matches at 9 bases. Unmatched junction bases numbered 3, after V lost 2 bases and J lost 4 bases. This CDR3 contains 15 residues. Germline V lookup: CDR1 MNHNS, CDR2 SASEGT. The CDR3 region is CASSELAGYYNEQFF. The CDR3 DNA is TGTGCCAGCAGTGAACTAGCGGGATATTACAATGAGCAGTTCTTC.

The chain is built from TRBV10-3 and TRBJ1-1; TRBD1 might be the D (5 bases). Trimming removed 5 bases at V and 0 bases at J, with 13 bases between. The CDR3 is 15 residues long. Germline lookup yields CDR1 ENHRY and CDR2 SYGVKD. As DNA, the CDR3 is TGTGCCATCAGTTTATCGGGGGAGCTGAACACTGAAGCTTTCTTT. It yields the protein CAISLSGELNTEAFF.

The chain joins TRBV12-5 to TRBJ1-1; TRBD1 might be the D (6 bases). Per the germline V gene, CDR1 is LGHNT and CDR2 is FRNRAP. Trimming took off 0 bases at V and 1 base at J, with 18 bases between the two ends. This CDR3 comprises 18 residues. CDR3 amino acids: CASGLVLGLGTQNTEAFF. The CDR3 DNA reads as TGTGCTAGTGGTTTGGTACTGGGTTTGGGGACACAGAACACTGAAGCTTTCTTT.

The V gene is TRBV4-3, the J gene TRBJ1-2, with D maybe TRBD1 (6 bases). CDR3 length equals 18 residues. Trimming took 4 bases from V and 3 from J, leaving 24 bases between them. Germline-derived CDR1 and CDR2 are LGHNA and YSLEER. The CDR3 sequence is CASSPHKWTDINDYGYTF. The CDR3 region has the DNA TGCGCCAGCAGCCCACACAAATGGACAGACATAAATGACTATGGCTACACCTTC.

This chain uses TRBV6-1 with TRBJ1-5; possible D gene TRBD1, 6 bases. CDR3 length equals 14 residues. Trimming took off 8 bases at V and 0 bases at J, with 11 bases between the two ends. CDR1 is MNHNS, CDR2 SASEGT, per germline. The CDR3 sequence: CASGQTGSNQPQHF. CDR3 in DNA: TGTGCCAGCGGACAGACAGGTAGCAATCAGCCCCAGCATTTT.

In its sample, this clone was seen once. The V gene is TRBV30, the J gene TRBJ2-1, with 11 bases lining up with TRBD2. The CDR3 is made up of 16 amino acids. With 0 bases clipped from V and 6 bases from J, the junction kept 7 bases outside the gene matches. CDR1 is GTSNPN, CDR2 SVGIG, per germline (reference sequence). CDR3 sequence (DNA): TGTGCCTGGAGTGTCCTTAGCGGGGGGGCTTTCAATGAGCAGTTCTTC. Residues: CAWSVLSGGAFNEQFF.